Below, one TCR beta chain is given with its context. There are many counts of this clonotype. Its antigen target is currently unknown. Per-nucleotide qualities are absent, and no much larger clonotype sits a single base away. CDR1 and CDR2 are read off the germline V gene (reference sequence) as LGHDT and YNNKEL. The CDR3 goes from the cysteine to the phenylalanine over 14 residues. Only the CDR3 DNA is retained, 42 bases long and in frame from the first base. Relative to germline, V is 0 bases shorter and J is 5 bases shorter, with 10 bases between their ends. Library creation used PCR. Sequencing took place on an Illumina HiSeq 2500. TCR libraries were prepared with molecular barcoding, using unique molecular identifiers to normalize TCRbeta repertoire quantification. Through fastp at Q25 and MiXCR, TCRdb rebuilt clones from the public reads, retaining in-frame beta chains. For every CDR3 protein sequence, its rows merge into one entry that carries the most common genes and DNA. The sample table records tens of thousands of distinct CDR3 sequences; under 6% of these occur just once. Roughly 30% of the sample is held by the ten biggest clonotypes.

The data were taken from a study of T-cell reconstitution after alpha-beta-depleted transplantation in children listed by TCRdb under 2016. For the wider study: Using TCR repertoire profiling, the study quantitatively followed how T-cell immune reconstitution unfolded in children after TCRalphabeta/CD19-depleted allogeneic hematopoietic cell transplantation. General study outcomes and caveats: Hyperexpanded clone frequencies declined over subsequent months; after one year, T-cell counts and TCRbeta diversity were mostly attributed to newly produced T cells. The apparently early alphabetaT-cell count recovery about two months after transplant was reportedly dependent on only several hundred rapidly expanded clones derived from non-depleted graft cells. In some patients, high TCRbeta diversity at day 60 was attributed to recipient T cells and intrathymic progenitors that had survived conditioning.

Sample time point, as interpreted from the label and publication: day 60 (about 2 months) after transplantation. The treatment or condition label for this specimen denotes: allogeneic hematopoietic cell transplantation with graft depleted of TCRalphabeta T cells and CD19 B cells. The children who served as transplant recipients had been given grafts of TCRalphabeta/CD19-depleted allogeneic hematopoietic cells. This chain joins TRBV3-1 to TRBJ2-5; the D gene is unclear. The material was PBMCs, mostly from graft donor cells, obtained 60 days after TCRalphabeta/CD19-depleted stem cell transplant. The TCR was taken from a female patient aged 2-9 years who had a stem cell transplant for aplastic anemia, so the T cells may come from the graft donor. The CDR3 reads as follows: CASSQDGIDETQYF. The nucleotides are TGTGCCAGCAGCCAAGATGGGATAGATGAGACCCAGTACTTC.